The present entry profiles one TCR beta chain with its context. V shed 4 bases and J 3 bases; nucleotides not matched to a gene: 20. Germline V gene data show CDR1 as LGHNA and CDR2 as YSLEER. The CDR3 contains 19 residues. The data were taken from a study of OX40 agonist ivuxolimab in advanced cancers. Clones were read by immunoSEQ multiplex PCR, and TCRdb kept only the in-frame ones, dropping some. The sample shows around 83,000 clones, about 81% of them seen only once. The TCR sequence derives from an adult with an advanced solid tumor such as melanoma, head and neck, liver or kidney cancer. Sequencing used CD4+ or CD8+ T cells sorted from blood, obtained in a trial of the OX40 agonist ivuxolimab. The chain couples TRBV4-3 to TRBJ2-7; 8 bases agree with TRBD1. The CDR3: CASSRKRPAGQVDGYEQYF. The CDR3 nucleotides read TGCGCCAGCAGCCGCAAGAGGCCCGCGGGACAGGTGGACGGCTACGAGCAGTACTTC.